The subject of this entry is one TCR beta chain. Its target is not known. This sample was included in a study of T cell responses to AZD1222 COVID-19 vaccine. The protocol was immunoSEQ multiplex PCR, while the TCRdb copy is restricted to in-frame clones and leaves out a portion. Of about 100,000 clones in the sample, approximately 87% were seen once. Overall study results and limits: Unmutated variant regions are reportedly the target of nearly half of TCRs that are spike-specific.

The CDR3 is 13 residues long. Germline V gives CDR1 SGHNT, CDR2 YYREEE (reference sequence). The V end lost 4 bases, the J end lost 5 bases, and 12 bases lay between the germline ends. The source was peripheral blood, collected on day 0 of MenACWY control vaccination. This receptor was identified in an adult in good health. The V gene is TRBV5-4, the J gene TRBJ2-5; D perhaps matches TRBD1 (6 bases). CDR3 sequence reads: CASSGNRAETQYF. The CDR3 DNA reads TGTGCCAGCAGCGGGAACAGGGCCGAGACCCAGTACTTC.